What follows describes a single TCR beta chain. The CDR3 is made up of 14 amino acids. V dropped 6 bases and J dropped 6 bases, with 15 bases sitting between them. CDR1 is KGHSH, CDR2 LQKENI, per germline. CD8 cells classed as naive were CD45RO-negative and positively selected for CCR7, excluding terminally differentiated effector memory CD45RA+ cells. These data are taken from a study of shared clonotypes between healthy human individuals. It was at deep level that the assay was run. Only in-frame clones appear in the TCRdb table, and some are missing; sequencing was by immunoSEQ multiplex PCR. The sample consists of millions of clones, 85% to 95% of them appearing once.

The chain recombines TRBV18 with TRBJ2-1, with D unresolved. The sequence was obtained from a young man in good health. Some clones in this sample may be carry-over from other donors' samples. Material: naive CD8+ T cells from PBMCs. The CDR3 DNA is TGTGCCAGCTCGCCGATAGGAAGTATCAATGAGCAGTTCTTC. Protein product: CASSPIGSINEQFF.